Listed below are T cell receptor beta chains from one sample, sequenced in a study of beta chain features in type 1 diabetes. Profiling relied on immunoSEQ multiplex PCR, and the TCRdb table lists in-frame clones only, not all of them. This table has hundreds of thousands of clones, roughly an eighth appearing once. The sample was naive CD4+ T cells from blood. The source of these receptors is a man younger than 35 in good health. CDR3s include the opening cysteine and the closing phenylalanine or tryptophan.

J gene	V gene	CDR3 protein
TRBJ2-3	TRBV28	CASSFWLAGTDTQYF
TRBJ2-7	TRBV18	CASSRGTLSYEQYF
TRBJ2-1	TRBV2	CASSYRLSDEQFF
TRBJ1-2	TRBV5-4	CASSLLDRGYGYTF
TRBJ2-5	TRBV25-1	CASSVRTSGGIQYF
TRBJ1-1	TRBV30	CAWSVTGITEAFF
TRBJ2-1	TRBV6-5	CASSSRGGATFDEQFF
TRBJ1-2	TRBV30	CACPGQGYPYYGYTF
TRBJ2-6	TRBV6-5	CASSFRSGANVLTF
TRBJ2-3	TRBV19	CASSILTGGTDTQYF
TRBJ2-5	TRBV9	CASSVGLRVGGETQYF
TRBJ2-2	TRBV30	CAWSVFGQAYTGELFF
TRBJ2-7	TRBV28	CASRGGSPGLAFYEQYF
TRBJ2-1	TRBV6-6	CASSGTSGGYEQFF
TRBJ1-1	TRBV30	CAWSFQSNTEAFF
TRBJ2-5	TRBV7-3	CASSPKGEETQYF
TRBJ2-3	TRBV6-5	CASSYTGTAHTQYF
-	TRBV30	CAWSGLRVWAQETQYF
TRBJ2-1	TRBV5-4	CASSLGAESSYNEQFF
TRBJ2-1	TRBV30	CAWSVQGPRNEQFF
TRBJ2-2	TRBV27	CASSLRESTGELFF
TRBJ1-4	TRBV5-6	CASSLGFGTGPEKLFF
TRBJ1-5	TRBV6-6	CASSYREVQPQHF
TRBJ2-3	TRBV4-2	CASSQGLREMVDTQYF
TRBJ2-5	TRBV10-3	CAITAGTSVRETQYF
TRBJ2-1	TRBV19	CASSKIPGLNTYNEQFF
TRBJ2-1	TRBV14	CASSPITSGSDEQFF
TRBJ1-4	TRBV18	CASSPRTGGESEKLFF
TRBJ2-1	TRBV7-3	CASSPTPAPQGGEQFF
TRBJ2-3	TRBV9	CASSLGGGRSDTQYF
TRBJ1-5	TRBV2	CASSGEGNQPQHF
TRBJ2-2	TRBV30	CAWTGATGELFF
TRBJ2-5	TRBV5-6	CASSFGQTHQETQYF
TRBJ2-2	TRBV29-1	CSARGTGNTGELFF
TRBJ2-1	TRBV5-1	CASSFLDRGSYNEQFF
TRBJ1-2	TRBV28	CASSDSGTGSNYGYTF
TRBJ2-5	TRBV5-6	CASNPGTPIQETQYF
TRBJ2-5	TRBV19	CASRDLAGGTETQYF
TRBJ1-6	TRBV5-8	CASSHRGPYNSPLHF
TRBJ2-4	TRBV5-6	CASSSRDREDIQYF
TRBJ2-1	TRBV9	CASSGGTSGYLPEQFF
TRBJ1-1	TRBV19	CASSILQGGYTEAFF
TRBJ1-2	TRBV30	CAFGGPGYTF
TRBJ2-1	TRBV7-3	CASSSGGQGGTEQFF
TRBJ1-4	TRBV28	CASGRRDEKLFF
TRBJ1-6	TRBV6-1	CASRGQVSNSPLHF
TRBJ2-1	TRBV9	CASSPPSHNEQFF
TRBJ2-1	TRBV28	CASSPFQRGGLDEQFF
TRBJ2-1	TRBV29-1	CSLSSGYNEQFF
TRBJ2-7	TRBV4-2	CASSPRGTNEQYF
TRBJ2-2	TRBV9	CASSVAPGGDTGELFF
TRBJ1-5	TRBV2	CATQTGWKQPQHF
TRBJ1-6	TRBV7-3	CASSSQGNSPLHF
TRBJ1-5	TRBV28	CASSLIGASNQPQHF
TRBJ2-5	TRBV2	CASSPDRYQETQYF
TRBJ2-3	TRBV5-1	CASSLEEGNTDTQYF
TRBJ2-2	TRBV4-2	CASSQGDTLAGELFF